This T cell receptor beta chain was identified in a study of response to subunit inactivated influenza vaccine. TCRdb re-analysed the RT-PCR reads in MiXCR, keeping a single row per CDR3 protein. Seen here are roughly 500,000 distinct CDR3 sequences, approximately 16% observed once, and the top ten hold roughly 3.1%. This clonotype was counted ten times or more. The antigen is unknown. This CDR3 comprises 15 residues. J lost 6 bases, V lost 2 bases, and 9 bases had no gene match. Per germline, CDR1 MGHDK and CDR2 SYGVNS. Study observations and caveats: It was the authors' suggestion that each seasonal influenza vaccination recruits few new T cells.

The specimen was CD4+ T cells sorted from PBMCs, collected less than 25 months after vaccination. The TCR originated in a man between 50 and 70 years old who received an inactivated influenza vaccine. This chain links TRBV25-1 with TRBJ2-7, with 8 bases that match TRBD1. The CDR3 is CASSEPRTGLCEQYF. The CDR3, as DNA: TGTGCCAGCAGTGAACCAAGGACAGGGTTGTGCGAGCAGTACTTC.